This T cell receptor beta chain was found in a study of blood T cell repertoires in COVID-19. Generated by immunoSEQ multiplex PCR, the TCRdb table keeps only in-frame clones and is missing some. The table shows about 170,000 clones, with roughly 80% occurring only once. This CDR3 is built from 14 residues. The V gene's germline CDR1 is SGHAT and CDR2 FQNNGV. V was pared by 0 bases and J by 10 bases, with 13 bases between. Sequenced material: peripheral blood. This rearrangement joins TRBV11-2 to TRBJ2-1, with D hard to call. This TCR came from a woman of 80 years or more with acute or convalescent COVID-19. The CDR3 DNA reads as TGTGCCAGCAGCTTAGATCTTAGGTCAGGCGAGCAGTTCTTC. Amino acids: CASSLDLRSGEQFF.